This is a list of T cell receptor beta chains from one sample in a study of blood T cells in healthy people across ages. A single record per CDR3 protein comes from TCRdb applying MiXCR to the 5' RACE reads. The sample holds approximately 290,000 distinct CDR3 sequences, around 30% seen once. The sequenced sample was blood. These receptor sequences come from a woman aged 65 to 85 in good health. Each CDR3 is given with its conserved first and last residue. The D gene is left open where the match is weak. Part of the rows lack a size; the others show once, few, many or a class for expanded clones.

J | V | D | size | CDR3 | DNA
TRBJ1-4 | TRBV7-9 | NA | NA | CASSPQGFFEKLFF | TGTGCCAGCAGCCCTCAGGGGTTTTTCGAAAAACTGTTTTTT
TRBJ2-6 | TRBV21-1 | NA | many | CASSKVQGTPSGANVLTF | TGTGCCAGCAGCAAAGTACAGGGGACCCCCTCTGGGGCCAACGTCCTGACTTTC
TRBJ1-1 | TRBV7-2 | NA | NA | CASTRAIGGFTEAFF | TGTGCCAGCACCAGAGCAATCGGGGGGTTCACTGAAGCTTTCTTT
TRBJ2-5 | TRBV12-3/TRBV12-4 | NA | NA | CASRLQAATQYF | TGTGCCAGCAGACTCCAGGCGGCGACCCAGTACTTC
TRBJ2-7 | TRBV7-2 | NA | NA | CASSPEGVGSIQQYF | TGTGCCAGCAGCCCCGAGGGGGTGGGATCTATACAGCAGTACTTC
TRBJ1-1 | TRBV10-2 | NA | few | CASTPGGRRTEAFF | TGCGCCAGCACCCCGGGAGGGCGGCGGACTGAAGCTTTCTTT
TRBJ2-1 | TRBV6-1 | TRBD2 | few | CASSLKASGRYNEQFF | TGTGCCAGCAGTCTGAAGGCGAGCGGGAGGTATAATGAGCAGTTCTTC
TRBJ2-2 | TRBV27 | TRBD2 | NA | CASSFTGLAGPGSNTGELFF | TGTGCCAGCAGTTTCACGGGACTAGCGGGACCGGGGTCGAACACCGGGGAGCTGTTTTTT
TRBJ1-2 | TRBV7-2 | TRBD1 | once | CASSLEAGGVPYGYTF | TGTGCCAGCAGCTTAGAGGCAGGGGGCGTACCGTATGGCTACACCTTC
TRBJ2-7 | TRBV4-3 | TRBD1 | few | CASSQGQGVIYEQYF | TGCGCCAGCAGCCAAGGGCAGGGGGTGATTTACGAGCAGTACTTC
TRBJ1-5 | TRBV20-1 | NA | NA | CSARIQGQGNQPQHF | TGCAGTGCTAGAATCCAGGGTCAGGGCAATCAGCCCCAGCATTTT
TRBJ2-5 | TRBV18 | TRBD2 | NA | CASSPRRGGTQYF | TGTGCCAGCTCACCACGCCGGGGGGGGACCCAGTACTTC
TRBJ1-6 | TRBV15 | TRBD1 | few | CATNKDRSNSPLHF | TGTGCCACCAACAAGGACAGGAGTAATTCACCCCTCCACTTT
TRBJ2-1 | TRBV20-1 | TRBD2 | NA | CSASTGGTNEQFF | TGCAGTGCTAGTACGGGAGGGACCAATGAGCAGTTCTTC
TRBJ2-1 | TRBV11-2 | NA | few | CASSLEREYRSINEQFF | TGTGCCAGCAGCTTAGAGAGGGAGTATAGGTCTATAAATGAGCAGTTCTTC
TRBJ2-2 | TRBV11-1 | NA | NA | CASSLRPAGFTGELFF | TGTGCCAGCAGCTTAAGGCCAGCAGGGTTCACCGGGGAGCTGTTTTTT
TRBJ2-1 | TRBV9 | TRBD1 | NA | CASSPGTGSYNEQFF | TGTGCCAGCAGCCCTGGGACAGGCTCCTACAATGAGCAGTTCTTC
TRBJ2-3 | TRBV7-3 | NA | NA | CASSSTDSSADTQYF | TGTGCCAGCAGTTCTACGGACAGTTCAGCAGATACGCAGTATTTT
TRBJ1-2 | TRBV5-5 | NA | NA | CASSFDRSTHYGYTF | TGTGCCAGCAGCTTCGACAGGTCAACCCACTATGGCTACACCTTC
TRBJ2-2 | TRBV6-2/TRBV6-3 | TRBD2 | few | CATRVSGTNTGELFF | TGTGCCACCAGAGTTAGCGGGACGAACACCGGGGAGCTGTTTTTT
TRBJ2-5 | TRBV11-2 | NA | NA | CASSLAGAPGVETQYF | TGTGCCAGCAGCTTAGCGGGGGCGCCTGGTGTGGAGACCCAGTACTTC
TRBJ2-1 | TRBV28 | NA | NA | CASIGGGVSSYNEQFF | TGTGCCAGCATTGGAGGGGGGGTGAGCTCCTACAATGAGCAGTTCTTC
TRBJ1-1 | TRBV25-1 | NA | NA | CASSAPGSNAEAFF | TGTGCCAGCAGTGCCCCGGGGTCGAACGCTGAAGCTTTCTTT
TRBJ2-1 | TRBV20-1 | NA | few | CSGDSPISGTQFF | TGCAGTGGGGACTCACCCATTTCGGGGACGCAGTTCTTC
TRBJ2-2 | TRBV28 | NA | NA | CASSLGTPGTGELFF | TGTGCCAGCAGCCTCGGGACCCCGGGGACCGGGGAGCTGTTTTTT
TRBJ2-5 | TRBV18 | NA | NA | CASSKDSGETQYF | TGTGCCAGCTCAAAAGACAGTGGGGAGACCCAGTACTTC
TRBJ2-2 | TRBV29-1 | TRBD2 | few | CSVRELVAGPGELFF | TGCAGCGTCCGGGAGTTAGTAGCGGGACCCGGGGAGCTGTTTTTT
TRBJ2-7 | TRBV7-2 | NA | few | CASSPNRAGSEQYF | TGTGCCAGCAGCCCAAATCGGGCAGGGTCCGAGCAGTACTTC
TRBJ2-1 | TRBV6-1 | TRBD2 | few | CASSDGTSNEQFF | TGTGCCAGCAGTGATGGGACTAGCAATGAGCAGTTCTTC
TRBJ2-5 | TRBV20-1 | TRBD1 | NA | CSANSRVPDRKETQYF | TGCAGTGCTAATTCCCGAGTCCCGGACAGGAAAGAGACCCAGTACTTC
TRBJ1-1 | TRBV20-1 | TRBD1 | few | CSASGTASTEAFF | TGCAGTGCTAGCGGGACAGCATCCACTGAAGCTTTCTTT
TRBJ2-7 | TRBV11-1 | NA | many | CASSLAFGSPEQYF | TGTGCCAGCAGCTTAGCGTTCGGGAGTCCCGAGCAGTACTTC
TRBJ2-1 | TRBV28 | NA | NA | CASSLPQRRAEQFF | TGTGCCAGCAGTCTCCCCCAGCGCAGGGCTGAGCAGTTCTTC
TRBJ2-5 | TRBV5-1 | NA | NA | CASSLTGTLKETQYF | TGCGCCAGCAGCCTAACCGGGACTCTTAAAGAGACCCAGTACTTC
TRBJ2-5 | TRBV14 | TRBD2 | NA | CASSQGILAGVQETQYF | TGTGCCAGCAGCCAGGGAATACTAGCGGGGGTTCAAGAGACCCAGTACTTC
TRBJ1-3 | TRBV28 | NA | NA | CASSFRDGGNTIYF | TGTGCCAGCAGCTTCCGGGACGGTGGAAACACCATATATTTT
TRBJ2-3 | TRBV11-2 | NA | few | CASSLGLKHSTDTQYF | TGTGCCAGCAGCTTGGGCTTGAAGCACAGCACAGATACGCAGTATTTT
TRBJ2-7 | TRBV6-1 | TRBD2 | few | CASNSASGSYEQYF | TGTGCCAGCAATTCGGCTAGCGGCTCCTACGAGCAGTACTTC
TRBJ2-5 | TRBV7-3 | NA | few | CASSPSSLETQYF | TGTGCCAGCAGCCCGAGTTCACTAGAGACCCAGTACTTC
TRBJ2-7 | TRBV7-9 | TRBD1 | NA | CASSSTGVKVYEQYF | TGTGCCAGCAGCTCTACAGGGGTTAAGGTCTACGAGCAGTACTTC